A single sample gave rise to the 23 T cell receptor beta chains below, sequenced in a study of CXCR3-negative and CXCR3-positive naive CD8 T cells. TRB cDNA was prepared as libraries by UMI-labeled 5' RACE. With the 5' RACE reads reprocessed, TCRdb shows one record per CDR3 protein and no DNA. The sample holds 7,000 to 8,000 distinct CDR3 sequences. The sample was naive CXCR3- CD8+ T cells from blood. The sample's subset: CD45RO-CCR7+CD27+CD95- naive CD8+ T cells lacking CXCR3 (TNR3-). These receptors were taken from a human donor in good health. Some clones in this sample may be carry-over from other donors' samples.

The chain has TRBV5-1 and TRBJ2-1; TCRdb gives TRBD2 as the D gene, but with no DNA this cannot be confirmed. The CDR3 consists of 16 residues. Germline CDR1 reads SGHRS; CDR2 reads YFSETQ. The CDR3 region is CASSLVQAGTYNEQFF.

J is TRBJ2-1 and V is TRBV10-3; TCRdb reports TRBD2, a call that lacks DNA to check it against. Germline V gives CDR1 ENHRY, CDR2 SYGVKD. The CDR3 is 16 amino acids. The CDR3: CAISGISGSFFNEQFF.

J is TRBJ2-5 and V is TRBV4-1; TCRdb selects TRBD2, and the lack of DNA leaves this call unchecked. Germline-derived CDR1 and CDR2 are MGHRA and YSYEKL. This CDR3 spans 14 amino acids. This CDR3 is CASSQVGLAETQYF.

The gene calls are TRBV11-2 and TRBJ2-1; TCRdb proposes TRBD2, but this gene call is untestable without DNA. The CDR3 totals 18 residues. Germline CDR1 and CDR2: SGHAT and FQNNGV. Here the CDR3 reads CASSLQRLAGGPGNEQFF. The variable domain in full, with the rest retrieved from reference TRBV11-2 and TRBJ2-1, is EAGVAQSPRYKIIEKRQSVAFWCNPISGHATLYWYQQILGQGPKLLIQFQNNGVVDDSQLPKDRFSAERLKGVDSTLKIQPAKLEDSAVYLCASSLQRLAGGPGNEQFFGPGTRLTVL.

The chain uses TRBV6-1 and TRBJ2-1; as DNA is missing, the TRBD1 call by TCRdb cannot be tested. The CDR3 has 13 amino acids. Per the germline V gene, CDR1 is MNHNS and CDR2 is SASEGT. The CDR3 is CASSEPRGAEQFF.

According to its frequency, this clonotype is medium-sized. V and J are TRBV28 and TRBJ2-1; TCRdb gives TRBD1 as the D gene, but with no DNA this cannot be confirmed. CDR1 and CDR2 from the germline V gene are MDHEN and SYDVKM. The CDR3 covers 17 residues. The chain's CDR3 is CASSPLGDQGFLDEQFF.

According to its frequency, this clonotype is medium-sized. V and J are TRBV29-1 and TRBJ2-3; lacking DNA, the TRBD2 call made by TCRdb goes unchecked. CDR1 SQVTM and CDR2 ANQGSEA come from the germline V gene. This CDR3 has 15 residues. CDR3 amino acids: CSVEGTSGGLDTQYF.

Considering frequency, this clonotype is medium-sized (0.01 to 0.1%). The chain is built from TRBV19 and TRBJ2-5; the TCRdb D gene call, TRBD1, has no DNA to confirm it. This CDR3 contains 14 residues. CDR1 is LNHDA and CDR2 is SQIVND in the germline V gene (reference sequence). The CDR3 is CASSSGQGLETQYF. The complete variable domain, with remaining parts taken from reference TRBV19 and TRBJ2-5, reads DGGITQSPKYLFRKEGQNVTLSCEQNLNHDAMYWYRQDPGQGLRLIYYSQIVNDFQKGDIAEGYSVSREKKESFPLTVTSAQKNPTAFYLCASSSGQGLETQYFGPGTRLLVL.

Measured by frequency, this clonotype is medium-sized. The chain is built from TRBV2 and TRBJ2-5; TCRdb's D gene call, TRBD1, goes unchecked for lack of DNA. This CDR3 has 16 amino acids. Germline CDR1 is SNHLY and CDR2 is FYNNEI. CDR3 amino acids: CATTPRDSLLGETQYF. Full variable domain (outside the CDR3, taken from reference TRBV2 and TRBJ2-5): EPEVTQTPSHQVTQMGQEVILRCVPISNHLYFYWYRQILGQKVEFLVSFYNNEISEKSEIFDDQFSVERPDGSNFTLKIRSTKLEDSAMYFCATTPRDSLLGETQYFGPGTRLLVL.

CDR3 sequence reads: CASTLGNSHSGANVLTF. The rearrangement joins TRBV5-5 to TRBJ2-6; TCRdb names TRBD2, which stays unverified in the absence of DNA. The CDR3 spans 17 residues. Germline V lookup: CDR1 SGHKS, CDR2 YYEKEE (reference sequence).

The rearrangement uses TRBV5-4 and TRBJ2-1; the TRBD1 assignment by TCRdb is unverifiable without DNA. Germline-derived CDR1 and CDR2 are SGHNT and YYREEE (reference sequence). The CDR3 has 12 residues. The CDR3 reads CASSLAGPEQFF. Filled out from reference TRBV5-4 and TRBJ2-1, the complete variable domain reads ETGVTQSPTHLIKTRGQQVTLRCSSQSGHNTVSWYQQALGQGPQFIFQYYREEENGRGNFPPRFSGLQFPNYSSELNVNALELDDSALYLCASSLAGPEQFFGPGTRLTVL.

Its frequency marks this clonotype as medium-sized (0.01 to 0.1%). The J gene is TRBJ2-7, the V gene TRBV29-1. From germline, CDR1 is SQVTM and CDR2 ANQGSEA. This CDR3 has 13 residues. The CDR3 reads CSVLTGSSYEQYF.

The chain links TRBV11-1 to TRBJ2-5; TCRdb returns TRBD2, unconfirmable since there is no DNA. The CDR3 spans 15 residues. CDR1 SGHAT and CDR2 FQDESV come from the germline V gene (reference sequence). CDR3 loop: CASSSRTFNQETQYF.

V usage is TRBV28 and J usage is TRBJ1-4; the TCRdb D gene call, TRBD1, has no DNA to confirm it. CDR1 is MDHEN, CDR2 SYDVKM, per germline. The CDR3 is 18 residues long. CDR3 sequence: CASSSPPGQSYNNEKLFF.

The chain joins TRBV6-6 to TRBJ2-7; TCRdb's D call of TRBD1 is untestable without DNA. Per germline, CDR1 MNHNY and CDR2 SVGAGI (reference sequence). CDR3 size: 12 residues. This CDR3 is CASSYTGYEQYF.

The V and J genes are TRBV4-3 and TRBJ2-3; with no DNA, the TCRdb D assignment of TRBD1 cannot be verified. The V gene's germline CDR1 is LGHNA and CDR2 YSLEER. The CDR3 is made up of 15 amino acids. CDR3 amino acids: CASSQRDRAGDTQYF.

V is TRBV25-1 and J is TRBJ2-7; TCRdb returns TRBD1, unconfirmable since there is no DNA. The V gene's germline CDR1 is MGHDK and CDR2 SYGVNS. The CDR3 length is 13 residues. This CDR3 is CARSPDKGHEQYF.

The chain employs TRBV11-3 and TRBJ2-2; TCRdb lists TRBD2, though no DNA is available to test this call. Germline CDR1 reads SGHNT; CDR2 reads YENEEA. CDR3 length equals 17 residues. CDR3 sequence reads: CASSSRGKNPLGGELFF.

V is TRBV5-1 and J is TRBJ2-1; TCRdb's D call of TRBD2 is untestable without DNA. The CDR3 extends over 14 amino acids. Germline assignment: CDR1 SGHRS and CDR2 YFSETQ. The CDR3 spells CASSLVGGDNEQFF.

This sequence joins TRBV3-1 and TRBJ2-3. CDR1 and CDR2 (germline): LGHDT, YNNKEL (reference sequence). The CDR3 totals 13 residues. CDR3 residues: CASSPHSTDTQYF.

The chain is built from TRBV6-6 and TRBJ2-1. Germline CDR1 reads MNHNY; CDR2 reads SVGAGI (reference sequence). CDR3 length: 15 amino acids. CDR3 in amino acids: CASSYRGSSYNEQFF.

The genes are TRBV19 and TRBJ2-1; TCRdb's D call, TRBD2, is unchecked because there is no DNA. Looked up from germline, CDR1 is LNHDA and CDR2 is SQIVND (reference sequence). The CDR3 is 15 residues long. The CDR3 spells CASSVTSGGYNEQFF.

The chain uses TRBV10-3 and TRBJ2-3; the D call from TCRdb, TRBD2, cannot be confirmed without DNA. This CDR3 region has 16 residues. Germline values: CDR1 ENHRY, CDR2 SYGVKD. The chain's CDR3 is CAISDPSGTSTDTQYF.